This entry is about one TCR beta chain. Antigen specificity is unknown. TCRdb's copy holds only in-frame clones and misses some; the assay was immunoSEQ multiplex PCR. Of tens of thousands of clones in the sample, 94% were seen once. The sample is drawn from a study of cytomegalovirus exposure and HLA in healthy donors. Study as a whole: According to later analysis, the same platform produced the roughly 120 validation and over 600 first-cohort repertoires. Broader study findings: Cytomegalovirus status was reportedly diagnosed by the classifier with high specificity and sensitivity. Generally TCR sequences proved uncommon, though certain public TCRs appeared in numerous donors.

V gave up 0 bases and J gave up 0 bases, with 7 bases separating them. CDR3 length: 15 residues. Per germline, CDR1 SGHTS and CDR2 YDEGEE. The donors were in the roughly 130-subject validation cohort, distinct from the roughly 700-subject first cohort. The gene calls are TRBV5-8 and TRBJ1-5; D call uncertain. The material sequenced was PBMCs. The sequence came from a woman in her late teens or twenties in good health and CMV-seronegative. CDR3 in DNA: TGTGCCAGCAGCTTGGGTTTGTATAGCAATCAGCCCCAGCATTTT. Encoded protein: CASSLGLYSNQPQHF.